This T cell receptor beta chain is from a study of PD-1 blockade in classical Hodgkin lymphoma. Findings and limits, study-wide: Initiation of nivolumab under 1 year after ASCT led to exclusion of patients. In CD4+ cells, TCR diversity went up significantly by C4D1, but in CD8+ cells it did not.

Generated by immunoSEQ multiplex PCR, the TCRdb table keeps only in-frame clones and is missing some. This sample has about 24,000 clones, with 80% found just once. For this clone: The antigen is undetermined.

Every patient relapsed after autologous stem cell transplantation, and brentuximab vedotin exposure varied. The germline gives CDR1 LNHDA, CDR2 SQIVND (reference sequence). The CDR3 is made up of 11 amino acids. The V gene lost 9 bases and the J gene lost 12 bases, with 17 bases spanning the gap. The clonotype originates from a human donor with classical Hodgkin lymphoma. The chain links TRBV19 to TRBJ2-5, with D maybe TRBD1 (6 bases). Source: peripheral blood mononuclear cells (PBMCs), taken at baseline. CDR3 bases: TGTGCCAGCGGGGCAGGGTGGGACAAGTACTTC. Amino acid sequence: CASGAGWDKYF.